This entry concerns a single T cell receptor beta chain. This sample is drawn from a study of blood T cell repertoires in COVID-19. Source study methods: Amplification of reference gene primers was used by the study to estimate nucleated cell counts. Measured with immunoSEQ multiplex PCR; TCRdb has only the in-frame clones, and not every one. V and J calls and clone size are given by that table; D and trimming were obtained from the DNA. Of over 300,000 clones in the sample, 85% to 90% were seen once. Those enrolled, adults aged roughly 18 to 100 years, came from about two dozen US areas. Sample: PBMCs or T cells enriched from blood (not recorded which). This receptor was taken from a woman in her 30s with acute COVID-19.

CDR3 bases: TGCGCCAGCAGCCGGGACACCTACGAGCAGTACTTC. Translation gives CASSRDTYEQYF. The gene calls are TRBV10-2 and TRBJ2-7; D is possibly TRBD1 (6 bases). The ends were cut back, 6 bases at V and 2 bases at J, with 8 bases in the middle. The CDR3 sequence is 12 residues long. Per the germline V gene, CDR1 is WSHSY and CDR2 is SAAADI.